The source of this TCR beta chain is a study of blood T cell repertoires in COVID-19. On the study more broadly: Spain, Italy and the United States supplied samples that represented acute and convalescent COVID-19.

This clone has a handful of counts. The CDR3 totals 11 residues. From germline, CDR1 is DFQATT and CDR2 SNEGSKA (reference sequence). In the study's own analysis: The authors estimated nucleated cell counts from reference gene primer amplification. The assay was immunoSEQ multiplex PCR, and TCRdb's table has in-frame clones only and misses some. V, J and clone size are those of that table, while D and trimming were read from the DNA. Of under 200,000 clones listed, about 89% are singletons. The V and J genes are TRBV20-1 and TRBJ1-2; possibly TRBD1 for D (5 bases). This receptor was obtained from a man in his sixties or seventies with acute or convalescent COVID-19. Material for sequencing was peripheral blood. The DNA of the CDR3 is TGCAGCTGGGGGGGTCCGGGTGGCTACACCTTC. Encoded protein: CSWGGPGGYTF.